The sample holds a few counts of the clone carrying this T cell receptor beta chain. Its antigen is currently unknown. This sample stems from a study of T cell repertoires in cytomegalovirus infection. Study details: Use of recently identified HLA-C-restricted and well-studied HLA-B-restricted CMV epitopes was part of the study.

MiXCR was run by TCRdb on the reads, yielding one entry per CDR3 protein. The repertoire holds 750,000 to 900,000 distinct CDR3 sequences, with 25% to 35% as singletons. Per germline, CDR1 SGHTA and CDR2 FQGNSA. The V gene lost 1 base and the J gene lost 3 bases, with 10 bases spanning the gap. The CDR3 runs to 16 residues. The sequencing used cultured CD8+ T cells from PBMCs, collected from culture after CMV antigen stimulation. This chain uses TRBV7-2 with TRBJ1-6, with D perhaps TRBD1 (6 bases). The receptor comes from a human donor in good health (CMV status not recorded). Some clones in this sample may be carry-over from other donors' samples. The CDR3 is CASSLGGGHYNSPLHF. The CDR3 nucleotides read TGTGCCAGCAGCTTAGGGGGGGGCCACTATAATTCACCCCTCCACTTT.